A single sample gave rise to the 10 T cell receptor beta chains below, sequenced in a study of beta chain features in type 1 diabetes. Expressed TCRB transcripts were sequenced, since all the RNA that had been isolated was reverse transcribed. Only in-frame clones appear in the TCRdb table, and some are missing; sequencing was by immunoSEQ multiplex PCR. Found here are over 40,000 clones, approximately 51% of them singletons; the top ten hold 0.2% to 0.3%. The sequenced sample was stem cell memory CD4+ T cells from blood. Every receptor here comes from a woman in her 30s in good health.

The gene calls are TRBV6-6 and TRBJ2-1, with 11 bases that match TRBD2. The J segment lost 6 bases and the V segment lost 8 bases, leaving 6 bases of the junction unmatched. The germline CDR1 and CDR2 sequences are MNHNY and SVGAGI (reference sequence). CDR3 size: 14 residues. The CDR3 spells CASALAGVSNEQFF. CDR3 bases: TGTGCCAGCGCACTAGCGGGAGTAAGCAATGAGCAGTTCTTC.

This clone was observed a handful of times. The genes are TRBV7-2 and TRBJ2-3; 13 positions match TRBD2. CDR1 and CDR2 from the germline V gene are SGHTA and FQGNSA. The CDR3 is 16 residues long. V was pared by 0 bases and J by 5 bases, with 2 bases of the junction left unmatched. The CDR3 DNA is TGTGCCAGCAGCTTAGCCCGACTAGCGGGAGGAGATACGCAGTATTTT. It specifies CASSLARLAGGDTQYF.

As DNA, the CDR3 is TGTGCCACCAGCAGAGATACAGGACGCAACTACGAGCAGTACTTC. This gives the protein CATSRDTGRNYEQYF. This chain links TRBV15 with TRBJ2-7; TRBD1 might be the D (5 bases). V gave up 0 bases and J gave up 3 bases, with 12 bases separating them. This CDR3 region has 15 residues. CDR1 and CDR2 (germline): LNHNV, YYDKDF (reference sequence).

This chain connects TRBV7-2 to TRBJ1-1, with D perhaps matching TRBD1 (6 bases). Germline V CDR1 and CDR2: SGHTA, FQGNSA. V lost 2 bases to trimming and J lost 6 bases, with 16 bases between them. CDR3 length: 15 residues. CDR3 sequence (DNA): TGTGCCAGCAGCTTACGATCGGGGGGCGCAGCTGAAGCTTTCTTT. Protein sequence: CASSLRSGGAAEAFF. Full variable domain (remainder filled in from reference TRBV7-2 and TRBJ1-1): GAGVSQSPSNKVTEKGKDVELRCDPISGHTALYWYRQSLGQGLEFLIYFQGNSAPDKSGLPSDRFSAERTGGSVSTLTIQRTQQEDSAVYLCASSLRSGGAAEAFFGQGTRLTVV.

This sequence joins TRBV5-4 and TRBJ1-2, with D possibly TRBD1 on 5 matching bases. V lost 4 bases and J lost 8, with 18 bases in between. The CDR3 runs 14 residues. Germline CDR1 reads SGHNT; CDR2 reads YYREEE (reference sequence). In nucleotides, the CDR3 is TGTGCCAGCAGCGGCGCCGGGACTCCGAGGGGCTACACCTTC. Amino acids: CASSGAGTPRGYTF. Together with reference TRBV5-4 and TRBJ1-2, the CDR3 gives the full variable domain: ETGVTQSPTHLIKTRGQQVTLRCSSQSGHNTVSWYQQALGQGPQFIFQYYREEENGRGNFPPRFSGLQFPNYSSELNVNALELDDSALYLCASSGAGTPRGYTFGSGTRLTVV.

The rearrangement links TRBV7-2 to TRBJ2-3; 8 nucleotides match TRBD2. The germline gives CDR1 SGHTA, CDR2 FQGNSA. The trim removed 2 bases at V and 3 bases at J, leaving 7 bases unmatched. This CDR3 spans 16 amino acids. CDR3 nucleotide sequence: TGTGCCAGCAGCTTAAGTACGGGAGGGAGAACAGATACGCAGTATTTT. Its translation is CASSLSTGGRTDTQYF.

To note about this clone: The same CDR3 can be traced to other DNA sequences in this sample. The chain is built from TRBV7-2 and TRBJ2-5, with D perhaps matching TRBD2 (6 bases). Looked up from germline, CDR1 is SGHTA and CDR2 is FQGNSA. The CDR3 has 14 residues. With 3 bases removed from V and 2 bases from J, the gap between germline ends came to 10 bases. The CDR3 DNA is TGTGCCAGCAGCTTCCCTGGGGGGCAAGAGACCCAGTACTTC. Its translation is CASSFPGGQETQYF.

This chain uses TRBV21-1 with TRBJ2-1; no check of the table's D call, TRBD1, against the DNA was made. TRBV21-1 is assigned pseudogene status. The CDR3 is made up of 15 amino acids. CDR3 sequence reads: CASSSLRRGLSIGFF. Written as DNA, the CDR3 is TGTGCCAGCAGCTCCCTTCGGAGGGGGCTGTCGATTGGGTTCTTC.

The genes are TRBV10-3 and TRBJ1-1, with D possibly TRBD1 on 5 matching bases. The CDR3 loop spans 15 amino acids. Germline CDR1 and CDR2: ENHRY and SYGVKD. V shed 7 bases and J shed 2 bases, with 17 bases lying between them. The CDR3 DNA reads as TGTGCCATCACCTCGGGGGGGGGAGGCAACACTGAAGCTTTCTTT. It translates to CAITSGGGGNTEAFF.

This clone was observed once. The junction departs from germline at one end; a sequencing error may be responsible. V and J are TRBV28 and TRBJ2-1; 8 bases map to TRBD1. Germline CDR1 MDHEN, CDR2 SYDVKM. This CDR3 contains 12 residues. CDR3 amino acids: CASSTQGARSLF. CDR3 DNA: TGTGCCAGCAGTACGCAGGGGGCCCGGTCGCTCTTC. The whole variable domain, remainder taken from reference TRBV28 and TRBJ2-1, is DVKVTQSSRYLVKRTGEKVFLECVQDMDHENMFWYRQDPGLGLRLIYFSYDVKMKEKGDIPEGYSVSREKKERFSLILESASTNQTSMYLCASSTQGARSLFGPGTRLTVL.